This paragraph covers one T cell receptor beta chain sequence. The CDR3 covers 13 residues. The germline gives CDR1 MNHEY, CDR2 SMNVEV (reference sequence). Deletions cut 4 bases from V and 4 bases from J, with 10 bases between. The source of the sample is a study of somatic mutations in cytotoxic T cells in rheumatoid arthritis. Here immunoSEQ multiplex PCR was the method, and the copy in TCRdb shows in-frame clones only, minus some. The sample lists about 8,600 clones; over 70% were seen once. The sequence came from a woman aged 45-65 years in good health. The sequenced material came from CD8+ T cells sorted from blood. This sequence joins TRBV27 and TRBJ1-2; D gene unclear. The CDR3, as DNA: TGTGCCAGCAGTTCCCTATCCGGCTATGGCTACACCTTC. It specifies CASSSLSGYGYTF.